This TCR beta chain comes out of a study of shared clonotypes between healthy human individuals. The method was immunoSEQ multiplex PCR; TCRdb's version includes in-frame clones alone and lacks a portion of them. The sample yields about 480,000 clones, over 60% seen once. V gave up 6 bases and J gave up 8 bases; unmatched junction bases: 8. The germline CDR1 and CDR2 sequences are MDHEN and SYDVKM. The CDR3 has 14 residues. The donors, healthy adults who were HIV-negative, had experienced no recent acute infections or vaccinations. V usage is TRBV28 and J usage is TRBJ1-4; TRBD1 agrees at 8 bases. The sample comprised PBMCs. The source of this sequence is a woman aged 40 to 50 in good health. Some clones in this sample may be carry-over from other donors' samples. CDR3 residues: CASRTDRVGEKLFF. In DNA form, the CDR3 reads TGTGCCAGCAGGACGGACAGGGTAGGGGAAAAACTGTTTTTT. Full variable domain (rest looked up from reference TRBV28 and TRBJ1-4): DVKVTQSSRYLVKRTGEKVFLECVQDMDHENMFWYRQDPGLGLRLIYFSYDVKMKEKGDIPEGYSVSREKKERFSLILESASTNQTSMYLCASRTDRVGEKLFFGSGTQLSVL.